This entry lists 27 T cell receptor beta chains sequenced from one sample in a study of graft-versus-host responses after intestinal transplantation. Libraries were prepared by immunoSEQ multiplex PCR; TCRdb keeps only in-frame clonotypes and omits some of them. The table has over 20,000 clones, under 45% seen once; the top ten hold less than 0.75%. The sequenced sample was alloreactive CD4+ T cells from a mixed lymphocyte reaction culture, obtained before intestinal transplant. Subset defined: CFSE-low proliferating T cells sorted from roughly six-day pre-transplant mixed lymphocyte reaction (GvH or HvG direction). The receptors stem from a human patient who received an intestinal transplant.

This clone turned up a few times. J is TRBJ2-1 and V is TRBV28; 9 bases map to TRBD2. Germline CDR1 is MDHEN and CDR2 is SYDVKM. V lost 8 bases and J lost 6; bases outside the gene matches: 11. The CDR3 is 15 residues long. The CDR3 sequence is CASSLLAGHRNEQFF. The CDR3 DNA is TGTGCCAGCTCCCTCCTAGCGGGACATCGCAATGAGCAGTTCTTC.

The sample holds a few counts of this clone. The chain combines TRBV6-5 with TRBJ2-1, with 8 bases identical to TRBD2. CDR1 and CDR2 (germline): MNHEY, SVGAGI. The CDR3 spans 15 residues. The V segment lost 5 bases and the J segment 4 bases; nucleotides outside the gene matches: 7. DNA for the CDR3: TGTGCCAGCAGTCCCTCGGGGGGGCGGTACAATGAGCAGTTCTTC. This codes for CASSPSGGRYNEQFF.

This clone was seen only a few times. CDR3 sequence: CASSVQGAYGYTF. The CDR3 DNA is TGTGCCAGCAGTGTTCAGGGGGCCTATGGCTACACCTTC. The V and J genes are TRBV2 and TRBJ1-2; 8 bases are a match to TRBD1. The germline gives CDR1 SNHLY, CDR2 FYNNEI. The CDR3 covers 13 residues. Trimming cost V 4 bases and J 4 bases; bases outside gene matches: 2.

A few counts support this clone. The chain recombines TRBV7-2 with TRBJ2-1; 7 bases agree with TRBD1. J was trimmed by 2 bases and V by 0 bases; bases with no gene match: 4. Germline V gives CDR1 SGHTA, CDR2 FQGNSA. The CDR3 consists of 16 residues. This CDR3 is CASSLAGDRAYNEQFF. CDR3 DNA sequence: TGTGCCAGCAGCTTAGCGGGGGACAGAGCCTACAATGAGCAGTTCTTC.

The chain employs TRBV6-6 and TRBJ2-7, with 9 bases identical to TRBD1. CDR1 MNHNY and CDR2 SVGAGI come from the germline V gene (reference sequence). V trimming: 6 bases; J trimming: 3 bases; junction bases outside the gene matches: 3. CDR3 size: 13 residues. Here the CDR3 DNA reads TGTGCCAGCAGCACAGGGGGCTTCTACGAGCAGTACTTC. Amino acids: CASSTGGFYEQYF.

CDR3 sequence: CASSTGTANEQFF. The DNA of the CDR3 is TGTGCCAGCAGTACCGGGACAGCCAATGAGCAGTTCTTC. The rearrangement uses TRBV5-6 and TRBJ2-1; 7 positions agree with TRBD1. The CDR3 covers 13 residues. Germline CDR1 reads SGHDT; CDR2 reads YYEEEE. Trimming at V came to 5 bases and at J to 6 bases, leaving 5 bases not matched to a gene.

This clone was found once. V and J are TRBV7-2 and TRBJ2-1, with 8 nucleotides matching TRBD2. The germline V gene has CDR1 SGHTA and CDR2 FQGNSA. V shed 2 bases, J shed 11 bases, and the junction held 5 bases outside the gene matches. This CDR3 is 13 amino acids long. The CDR3 DNA reads as TGTGCCAGCAGCTTACCTGGACTAGCTAAGCAGTTCTTC. Amino acids: CASSLPGLAKQFF.

There are a few counts of this clone. The CDR3 spells CASSVAGGLTYEQYF. The CDR3 bases are TGTGCCAGCAGCGTAGCGGGGGGACTAACCTACGAGCAGTACTTC. This chain joins TRBV11-3 and TRBJ2-7; 10 bases are shared with TRBD2. CDR3 length: 15 residues. The ends lost 5 bases at V and 2 bases at J; junction bases unmatched: 6. Germline V gives CDR1 SGHNT, CDR2 YENEEA.

The gene calls are TRBV20-1 and TRBJ2-7; possible D gene TRBD2, 6 bases. Germline V gene sequence: CDR1 DFQATT, CDR2 SNEGSKA (reference sequence). The V gene lost 6 bases and the J gene lost 13 bases, with 10 bases spanning the gap. The CDR3 runs 8 residues. CDR3 amino acids: CSAAGLYF. The CDR3 DNA sequence: TGCAGTGCCGCGGGACTCTACTTC.

This chain links TRBV4-3 with TRBJ2-7; 14 nucleotides align to TRBD2. Per the germline V gene, CDR1 is LGHNA and CDR2 is YSLEER. The CDR3 is made up of 16 amino acids. The V gene end was trimmed by 0 bases and the J gene end by 9 bases; junction bases not matched to a gene: 7. CDR3 DNA: TGCGCCAGCAGCCAAGATCCGGGACTAGCGGGAGCTGTGCAGTACTTC. Protein sequence: CASSQDPGLAGAVQYF.

The chain is built from TRBV4-1 and TRBJ2-6; D is unresolved. Looked up from germline, CDR1 is MGHRA and CDR2 is YSYEKL. Deletions cut 0 bases from V and 0 bases from J, with 3 bases between. This CDR3 contains 15 residues. This CDR3 reads CASSQDHSGANVLTF. The DNA of the CDR3 is TGCGCCAGCAGCCAAGATCACTCTGGGGCCAACGTCCTGACTTTC.

This clone was found a few times. The chain uses TRBV7-9 and TRBJ2-1; 9 bases line up with TRBD2. The CDR3 has 14 amino acids. V shed 5 bases and J 9 bases; nucleotides not matched to a gene: 8. Germline V CDR1 and CDR2: SEHNR, FQNEAQ (reference sequence). CDR3 DNA: TGTGCCAGCAGCCACCGAACGACTAGCGGTGAGCAGTTCTTC. Translating it yields CASSHRTTSGEQFF.

V and J are TRBV11-3 and TRBJ2-1, with 8 nucleotides matching TRBD1. CDR1 and CDR2 (germline): SGHNT, YENEEA. The CDR3 covers 14 residues. Germline trimming cut 7 bases from V and 6 bases from J; bases unmatched to any gene: 8. CDR3 sequence (DNA): TGTGCCAGCAACTCAGGGGGCCGGATCAATGAGCAGTTCTTC. Translated, it gives CASNSGGRINEQFF.

The J gene is TRBJ1-1, the V gene TRBV1. TRBV1 is reported as a pseudogene. CDR3 length: 19 residues. The CDR3 DNA reads TGCACCAGCAGCCCTTTCACCCTTTCGGGGGATGGCATGAACACTGAAGCTTTCTTT. The encoded protein is CTSSPFTLSGDGMNTEAFF.

This chain uses TRBV18 with TRBJ1-2, with D possibly TRBD1 on 5 matching bases. There are 14 residues in the CDR3. The V end lost 1 base, the J end lost 0 bases, and 6 bases lay between the germline ends. The germline V gene has CDR1 KGHSH and CDR2 LQKENI. The CDR3 DNA is TGTGCCAGCTCACCACAGGGGACTAACTATGGCTACACCTTC. It is translated as CASSPQGTNYGYTF.

V gene TRBV11-3 combines with J gene TRBJ2-7; TRBD1 is a possible D gene (6 bases). V was trimmed by 3 bases and J by 7 bases, leaving 22 bases between them. The CDR3 is 16 amino acids. Germline CDR1 SGHNT, CDR2 YENEEA. The CDR3 here is CASSFSPAGAHGEQYF. The CDR3 nucleotides are TGTGCCAGCAGCTTTAGTCCGGCAGGGGCCCATGGGGAGCAGTACTTC.

Only a few counts were recorded for this clone. The chain uses TRBV2 and TRBJ2-2, with D hard to call. This CDR3 is built from 14 residues. Germline CDR1 reads SNHLY; CDR2 reads FYNNEI. Trimming took 4 bases from V and 2 from J, leaving 8 bases between them. This chain's CDR3 is CASSAMANTGELFF. CDR3 coding DNA: TGTGCCAGCAGTGCAATGGCCAACACCGGGGAGCTGTTTTTT.

This clone was detected a few times. V gene TRBV7-2 combines with J gene TRBJ1-5; D remains ambiguous. Germline V lookup: CDR1 SGHTA, CDR2 FQGNSA. The CDR3 is made up of 13 amino acids. V dropped 2 bases and J dropped 4 bases, with 6 bases sitting between them. CDR3 in amino acids: CASSLSVNQPQHF. The DNA for the CDR3 is TGTGCCAGCAGCTTATCAGTGAATCAGCCCCAGCATTTT.

This clone occurred a few times. The chain recombines TRBV4-3 with TRBJ2-2; no clear D gene. Trimming took 2 bases from V and 0 from J, leaving 16 bases between them. In germline, CDR1 is LGHNA, CDR2 YSLEER. This CDR3 comprises 18 residues. This CDR3 is CASSQNYLATSNTGELFF. The CDR3 DNA reads as TGCGCCAGCAGCCAAAATTATCTCGCCACATCGAACACCGGGGAGCTGTTTTTT.

The chain is built from TRBV4-3 and TRBJ1-2; a possible D gene is TRBD1 (5 bases). Germline V gene data show CDR1 as LGHNA and CDR2 as YSLEER. This CDR3 comprises 15 residues. V was pared by 5 bases and J by 4 bases, with 17 bases between. The CDR3, as DNA: TGCGCCAGCAGCTACCATGCCCGAGACAGCTATGGCTACACCTTC. The encoded protein is CASSYHARDSYGYTF.

The chain employs TRBV30 and TRBJ2-5; 9 bases map to TRBD2. From germline, CDR1 is GTSNPN and CDR2 SVGIG (reference sequence). V lost 2 bases to trimming and J lost 4 bases; unmatched junction nucleotides: 11. This CDR3 has 16 residues. The CDR3 reads CAWSPWGSGRGETQYF. CDR3 DNA sequence: TGTGCCTGGAGTCCCTGGGGTAGCGGGAGAGGAGAGACCCAGTACTTC.

The chain carries TRBV7-2 and TRBJ2-7; 10 bases are a match to TRBD1. The CDR3 is made up of 15 amino acids. The germline gives CDR1 SGHTA, CDR2 FQGNSA. Trimming at V came to 4 bases and at J to 4 bases, leaving 7 bases not matched to a gene. CDR3: CASSYRTGGFYEQYF. The CDR3 coding sequence is TGTGCCAGCAGCTATAGGACAGGGGGATTTTACGAGCAGTACTTC.

The rearrangement uses TRBV5-4 and TRBJ2-7; TRBD2 matches at 8 bases. CDR1 and CDR2 from the germline V gene are SGHNT and YYREEE (reference sequence). This CDR3 has 15 amino acids. V lost 3 bases and J lost 3; bases outside the gene matches: 8. DNA of the CDR3: TGTGCCAGCAGCTCCGGACTAGCTTTAGGCTACGAGCAGTACTTC. Translated, it gives CASSSGLALGYEQYF.

V is TRBV28 and J is TRBJ2-7; TRBD1 might be the D (6 bases). The germline V gene encodes CDR1 MDHEN and CDR2 SYDVKM. V was trimmed by 6 bases and J by 1 base, leaving 16 bases between them. The CDR3 is 15 amino acids. The CDR3 DNA reads TGTGCCAGCAGGAGAAAGGCGACAGGTTCCTACGAGCAGTACTTC. Its translation is CASRRKATGSYEQYF.

The V and J genes are TRBV5-8 and TRBJ1-2, with no clear D. CDR1 and CDR2 (germline): SGHTS, YDEGEE. This CDR3 comprises 14 residues. The germline V and J ends were trimmed by 0 bases and 7 bases, with 13 bases remaining between them. As DNA, the CDR3 is TGTGCCAGCAGCTTGGGCCGCGCGGGTTTTGGCTACACCTTC. Residues: CASSLGRAGFGYTF.

The CDR3 nucleotides are TGCAGCGTTGTTCTGGTCGCTTGGGCCACTGAAGCTTTCTTT. This sequence encodes CSVVLVAWATEAFF. The chain is built from TRBV29-1 and TRBJ1-1; no definite D call. CDR1 is SQVTM and CDR2 is ANQGSEA in the germline V gene. The CDR3 extends over 14 amino acids. Deletions cut 4 bases from V and 4 bases from J, with 16 bases between.

The chain combines TRBV5-1 with TRBJ2-7, with TRBD1 matching over 12 bases. This CDR3 is built from 15 residues. With 3 bases clipped from V and 7 bases from J, the junction kept 8 bases outside the gene matches. Germline values: CDR1 SGHRS, CDR2 YFSETQ. The chain's CDR3 is CASSSSGTGGREQYF. Here the CDR3 DNA reads TGCGCCAGCAGCTCCTCCGGGACAGGGGGCAGGGAGCAGTACTTC.